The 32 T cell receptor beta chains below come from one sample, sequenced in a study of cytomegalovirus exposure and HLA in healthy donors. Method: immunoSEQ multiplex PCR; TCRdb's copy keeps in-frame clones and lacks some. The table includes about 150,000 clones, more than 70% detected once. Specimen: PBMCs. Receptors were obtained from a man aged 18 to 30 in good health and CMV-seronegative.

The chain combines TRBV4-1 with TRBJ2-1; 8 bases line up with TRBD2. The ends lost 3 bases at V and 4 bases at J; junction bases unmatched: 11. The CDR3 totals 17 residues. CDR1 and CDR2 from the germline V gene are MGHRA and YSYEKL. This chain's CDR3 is CASSHQPTGGGYNEQFF. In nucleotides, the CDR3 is TGCGCCAGCAGCCACCAGCCGACGGGGGGGGGATACAATGAGCAGTTCTTC.

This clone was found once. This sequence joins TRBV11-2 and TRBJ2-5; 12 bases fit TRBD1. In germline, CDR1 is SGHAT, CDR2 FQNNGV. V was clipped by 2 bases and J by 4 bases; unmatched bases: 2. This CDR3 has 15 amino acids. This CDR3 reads CASSLRDRGLETQYF. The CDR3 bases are TGTGCCAGCAGCTTACGGGACAGGGGGCTAGAGACCCAGTACTTC.

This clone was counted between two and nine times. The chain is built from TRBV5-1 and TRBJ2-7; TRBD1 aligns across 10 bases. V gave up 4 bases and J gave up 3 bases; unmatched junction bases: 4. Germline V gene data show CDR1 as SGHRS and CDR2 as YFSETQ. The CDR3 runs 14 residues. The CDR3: CASSQRTGGYEQYF. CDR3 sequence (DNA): TGCGCCAGCAGCCAGAGGACAGGGGGCTACGAGCAGTACTTC.

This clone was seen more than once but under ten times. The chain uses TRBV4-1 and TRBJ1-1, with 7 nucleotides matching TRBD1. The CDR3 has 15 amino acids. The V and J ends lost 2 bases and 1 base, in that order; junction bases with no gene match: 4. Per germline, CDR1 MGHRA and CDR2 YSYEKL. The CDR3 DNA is TGCGCCAGCAGCCAAAGGTGGGACAGGAACACTGAAGCTTTCTTT. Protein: CASSQRWDRNTEAFF.

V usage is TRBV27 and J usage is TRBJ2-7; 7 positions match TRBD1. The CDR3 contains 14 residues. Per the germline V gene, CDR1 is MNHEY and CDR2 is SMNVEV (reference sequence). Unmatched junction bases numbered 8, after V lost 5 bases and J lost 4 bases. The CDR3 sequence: CASSPTGTVYEQYV. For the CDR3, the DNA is TGTGCCAGCAGTCCGACCGGGACAGTTTACGAGCAGTACGTC.

Here the CDR3 DNA reads TGTGCCACCGGCGGACTAGCGGGTATCTCCTACGAGCAGTACTTC. Encoded protein: CATGGLAGISYEQYF. This chain joins TRBV6-5 and TRBJ2-7, with 11 bases fitting TRBD2. Germline values: CDR1 MNHEY, CDR2 SVGAGI. CDR3 length equals 15 residues. With V trimmed by 10 bases and J by 0 bases, 8 bases remained unmatched.

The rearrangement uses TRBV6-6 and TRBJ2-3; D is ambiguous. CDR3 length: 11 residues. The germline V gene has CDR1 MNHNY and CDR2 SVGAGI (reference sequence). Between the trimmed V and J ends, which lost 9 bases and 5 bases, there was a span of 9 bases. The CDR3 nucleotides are TGTGCCAGTTACTCTAGAGATACGCAGTATTTT. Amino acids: CASYSRDTQYF.

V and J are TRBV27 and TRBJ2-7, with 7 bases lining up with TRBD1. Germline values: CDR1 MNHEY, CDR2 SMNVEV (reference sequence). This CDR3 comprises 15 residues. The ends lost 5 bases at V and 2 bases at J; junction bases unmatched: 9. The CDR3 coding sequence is TGTGCCAGCAGTAGACAGGGCGGCTACCCCTACGAGCAGTACGTC. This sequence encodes CASSRQGGYPYEQYV.

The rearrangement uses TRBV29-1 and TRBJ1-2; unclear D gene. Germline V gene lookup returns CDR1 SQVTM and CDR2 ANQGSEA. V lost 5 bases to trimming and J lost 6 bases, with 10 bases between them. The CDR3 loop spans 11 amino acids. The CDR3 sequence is CSVPNIDGYTF. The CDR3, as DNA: TGCAGCGTTCCTAATATAGATGGCTACACCTTC.

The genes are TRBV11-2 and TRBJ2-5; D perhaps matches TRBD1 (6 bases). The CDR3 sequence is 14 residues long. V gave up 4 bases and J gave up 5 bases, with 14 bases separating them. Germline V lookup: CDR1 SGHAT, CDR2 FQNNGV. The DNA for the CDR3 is TGTGCCAGCAGCTCACAGGGATTAGGGGAGACCCAGTACTTC. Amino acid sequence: CASSSQGLGETQYF.

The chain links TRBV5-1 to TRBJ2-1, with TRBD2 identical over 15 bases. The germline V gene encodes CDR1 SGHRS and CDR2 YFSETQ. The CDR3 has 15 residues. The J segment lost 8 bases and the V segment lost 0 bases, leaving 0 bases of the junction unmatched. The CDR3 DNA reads TGCGCCAGCAGCTTGGGGACTAGCGGGAGGGATGAGCAGTTCTTC. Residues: CASSLGTSGRDEQFF.

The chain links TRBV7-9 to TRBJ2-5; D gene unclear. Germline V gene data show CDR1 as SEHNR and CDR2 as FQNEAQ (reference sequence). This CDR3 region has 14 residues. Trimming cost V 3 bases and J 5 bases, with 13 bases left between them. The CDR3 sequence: CASSFLQVRETQYF. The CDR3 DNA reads TGTGCCAGCAGCTTCCTCCAAGTACGGGAGACCCAGTACTTC.

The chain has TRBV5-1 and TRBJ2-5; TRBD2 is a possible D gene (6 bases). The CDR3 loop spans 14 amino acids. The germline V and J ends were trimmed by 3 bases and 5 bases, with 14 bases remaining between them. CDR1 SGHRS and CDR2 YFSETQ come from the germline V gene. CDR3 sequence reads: CASSSSEGYETQYF. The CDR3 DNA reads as TGCGCCAGCAGCTCCTCGGAGGGGTACGAGACCCAGTACTTC.

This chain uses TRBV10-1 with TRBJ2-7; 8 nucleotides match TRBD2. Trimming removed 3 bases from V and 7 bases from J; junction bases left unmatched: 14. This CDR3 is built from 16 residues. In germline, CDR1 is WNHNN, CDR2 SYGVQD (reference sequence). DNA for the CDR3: TGCGCCAGCAGTGATAGTCAAGCGGGAGTGTCGAGGGAGCAGTACTTC. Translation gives CASSDSQAGVSREQYF.

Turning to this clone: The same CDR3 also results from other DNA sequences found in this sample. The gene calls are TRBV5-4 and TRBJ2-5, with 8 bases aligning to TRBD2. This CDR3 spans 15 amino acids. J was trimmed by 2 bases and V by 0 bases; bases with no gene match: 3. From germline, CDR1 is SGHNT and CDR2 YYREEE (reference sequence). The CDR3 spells CASSLAGRGQETQYF. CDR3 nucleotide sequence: TGTGCCAGCAGCTTGGCCGGGAGGGGACAAGAGACCCAGTACTTC.

The chain's CDR3 is CASSLEQGATEAFF. The CDR3, as DNA: TGTGCCAGCAGCTTAGAGCAGGGGGCCACTGAAGCTTTCTTT. The rearrangement links TRBV13 to TRBJ1-1; 8 bases line up with TRBD1. This CDR3 is built from 14 residues. Germline values: CDR1 PRHDT, CDR2 FYEKMQ (reference sequence). With V trimmed by 1 base and J by 4 bases, 2 bases remained unmatched.

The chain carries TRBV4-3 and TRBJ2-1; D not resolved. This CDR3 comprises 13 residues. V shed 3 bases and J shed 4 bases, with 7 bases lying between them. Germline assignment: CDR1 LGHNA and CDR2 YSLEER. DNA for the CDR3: TGCGCCAGCAGCCATCCCCCTTACAATGAGCAGTTCTTC. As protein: CASSHPPYNEQFF.

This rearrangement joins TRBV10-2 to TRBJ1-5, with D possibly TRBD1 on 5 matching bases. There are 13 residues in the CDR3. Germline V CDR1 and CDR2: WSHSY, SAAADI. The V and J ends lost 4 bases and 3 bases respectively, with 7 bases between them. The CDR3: CASSGDFNQPQHF. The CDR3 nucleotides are TGCGCCAGCAGTGGGGACTTCAATCAGCCCCAGCATTTT.

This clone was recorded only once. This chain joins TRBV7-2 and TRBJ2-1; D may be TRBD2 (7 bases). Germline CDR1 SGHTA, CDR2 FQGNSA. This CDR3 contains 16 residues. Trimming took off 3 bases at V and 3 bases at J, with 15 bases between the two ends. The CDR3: CASSFAGEGNYNEQFF. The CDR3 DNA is TGTGCCAGCAGCTTCGCAGGGGAGGGGAACTACAATGAGCAGTTCTTC.

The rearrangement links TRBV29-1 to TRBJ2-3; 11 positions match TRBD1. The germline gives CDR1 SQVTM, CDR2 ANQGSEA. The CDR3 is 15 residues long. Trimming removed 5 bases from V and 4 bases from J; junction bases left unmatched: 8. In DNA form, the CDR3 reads TGCAGCGTTTCGGGACAGGGGGGTGTTGCAGATACGCAGTATTTT. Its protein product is CSVSGQGGVADTQYF.

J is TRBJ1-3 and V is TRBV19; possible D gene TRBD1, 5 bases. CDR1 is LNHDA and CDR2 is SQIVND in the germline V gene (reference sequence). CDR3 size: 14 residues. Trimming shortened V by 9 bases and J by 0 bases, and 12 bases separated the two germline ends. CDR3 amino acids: CASVQGFSGNTIYF. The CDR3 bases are TGTGCCAGCGTCCAGGGATTCTCTGGAAACACCATATATTTT.

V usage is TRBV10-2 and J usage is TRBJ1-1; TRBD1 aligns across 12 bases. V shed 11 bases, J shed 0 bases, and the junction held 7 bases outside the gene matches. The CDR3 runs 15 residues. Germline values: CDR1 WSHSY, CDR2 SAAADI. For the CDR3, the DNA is TGCGCCTCCCTGGGACAGGGGGCAGTGAACACTGAAGCTTTCTTT. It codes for CASLGQGAVNTEAFF.

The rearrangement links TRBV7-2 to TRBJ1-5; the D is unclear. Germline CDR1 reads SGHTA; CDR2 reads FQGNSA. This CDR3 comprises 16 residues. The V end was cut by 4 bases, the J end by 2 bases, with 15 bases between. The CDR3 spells CASSSESWTGNQPQHF. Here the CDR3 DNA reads TGTGCCAGCAGCTCCGAGTCTTGGACTGGCAATCAGCCCCAGCATTTT.

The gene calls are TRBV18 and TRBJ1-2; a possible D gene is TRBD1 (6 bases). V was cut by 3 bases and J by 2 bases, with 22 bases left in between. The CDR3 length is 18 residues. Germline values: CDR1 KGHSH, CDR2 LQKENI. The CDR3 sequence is CASSPRRDNYYTNYGYTF. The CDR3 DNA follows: TGTGCCAGCTCACCCCGCCGGGACAACTACTATACCAACTATGGCTACACCTTC.

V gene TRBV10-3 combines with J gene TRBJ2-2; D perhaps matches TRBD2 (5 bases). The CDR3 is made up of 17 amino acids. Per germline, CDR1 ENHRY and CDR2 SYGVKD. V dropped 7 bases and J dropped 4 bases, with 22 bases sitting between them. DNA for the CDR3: TGTGCCATCACTCAACGCCGCGAGGGATCTTCCACCGGGGAGCTGTTTTTT. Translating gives CAITQRREGSSTGELFF.

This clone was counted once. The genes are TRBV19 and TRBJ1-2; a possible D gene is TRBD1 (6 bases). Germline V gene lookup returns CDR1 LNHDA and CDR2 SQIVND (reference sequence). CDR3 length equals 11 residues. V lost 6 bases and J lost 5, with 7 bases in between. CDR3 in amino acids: CASRQGYGYTF. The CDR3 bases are TGTGCCAGTAGACAGGGTTATGGCTACACCTTC. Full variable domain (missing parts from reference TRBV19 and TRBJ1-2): DGGITQSPKYLFRKEGQNVTLSCEQNLNHDAMYWYRQDPGQGLRLIYYSQIVNDFQKGDIAEGYSVSREKKESFPLTVTSAQKNPTAFYLCASRQGYGYTFGSGTRLTVV.

CDR3 sequence reads: CASSYDRDRVSPLHF. The CDR3 nucleotides read TGTGCCAGCAGTTACGATCGGGACAGGGTTTCACCCCTCCACTTT. This chain links TRBV6-5 with TRBJ1-6, with 9 positions matching TRBD1. The CDR3 has 15 amino acids. Trimming took 2 bases from V and 9 from J; bases not matched to a gene: 5. Germline V CDR1 and CDR2: MNHEY, SVGAGI.

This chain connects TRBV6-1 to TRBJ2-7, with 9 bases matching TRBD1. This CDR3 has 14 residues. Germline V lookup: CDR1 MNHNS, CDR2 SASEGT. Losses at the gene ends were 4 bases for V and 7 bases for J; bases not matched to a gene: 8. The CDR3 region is CASSVGPGTGEQYV. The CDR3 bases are TGTGCCAGCAGTGTCGGGCCCGGGACAGGGGAGCAGTACGTC.

CDR3 loop: CASSFRQGQNTEAFF. The CDR3, as DNA: TGCGCCAGCAGCTTCCGACAGGGGCAGAACACTGAAGCTTTCTTT. The chain carries TRBV5-1 and TRBJ1-1; 8 nucleotides agree with TRBD1. This CDR3 has 15 amino acids. CDR1 SGHRS and CDR2 YFSETQ come from the germline V gene. Trimming cost V 2 bases and J 1 base; bases outside gene matches: 4.

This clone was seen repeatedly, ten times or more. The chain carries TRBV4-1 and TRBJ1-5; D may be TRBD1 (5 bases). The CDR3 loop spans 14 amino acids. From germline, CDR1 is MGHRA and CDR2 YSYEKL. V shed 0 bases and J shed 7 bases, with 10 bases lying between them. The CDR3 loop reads CASSQEGEAQPQHF. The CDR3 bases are TGCGCCAGCAGCCAAGAGGGGGAGGCACAGCCCCAGCATTTT.

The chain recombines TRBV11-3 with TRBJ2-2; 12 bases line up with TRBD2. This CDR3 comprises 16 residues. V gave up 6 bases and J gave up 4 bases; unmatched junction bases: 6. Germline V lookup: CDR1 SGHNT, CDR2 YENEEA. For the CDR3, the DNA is TGTGCCAGCAGTTTCGGACTAGCGGGAATCACCGGGGAGCTGTTTTTT. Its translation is CASSFGLAGITGELFF.

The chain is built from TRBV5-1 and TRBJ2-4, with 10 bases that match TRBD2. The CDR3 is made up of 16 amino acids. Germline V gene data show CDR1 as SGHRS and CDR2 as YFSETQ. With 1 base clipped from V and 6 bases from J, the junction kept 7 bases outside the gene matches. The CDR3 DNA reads TGCGCCAGCAGCTTGTTGCTAGCGGGGGACCTAAACATTCAGTACTTC. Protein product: CASSLLLAGDLNIQYF.